The sequence of this T cell receptor (beta chain) was determined in a study of T cells in Graves' hyperthyroidism and ophthalmopathy. RNA transcripts provided the source from which TCR beta CDR3 regions were amplified. TCR CDR3 underwent first-round RT-PCR with the HTBI primer set. TCRdb called the multiplex PCR reads again in MiXCR, with one record for every CDR3 protein. The data contain 600,000 or so distinct CDR3 sequences, about 14% of them singletons. The CDR3 extends over 16 amino acids. Germline V gene data show CDR1 as MGHRA and CDR2 as YSYEKL. Unmatched junction bases numbered 9, after V lost 3 bases and J lost 2 bases. In the ophthalmopathy cohort, Clinical Activity Score was at least 3, NOSPECS grade at least 4, and duration under 3 months. This clonotype was recorded a few times.

This chain uses TRBV4-1 with TRBJ2-7; 8 nucleotides agree with TRBD2. Material: blood. This receptor was taken from a woman aged 45-65 years with Graves' ophthalmopathy. DNA of the CDR3: TGCGCCAGCAGCCAGGACTGGGCGGGAGGAACCTACGAGCAGTACTTC. Encoded protein: CASSQDWAGGTYEQYF.